The rows below give T cell receptor beta chains drawn from one sample of a study of blood T cell repertoires in COVID-19. Produced via immunoSEQ multiplex PCR; TCRdb's table is partial and in-frame only. The table includes a few hundred thousand clones, 89% detected once. Sequencing used peripheral blood. The receptors stem from a woman aged 40-49 years who had recovered from COVID-19. Each CDR3 is given with its conserved first and last residue.

v_gene	len	j_gene	CDR3aa
TRBV30	16	TRBJ1-1	CAWSTTYRGPQSEAFF
TRBV6-5	14	TRBJ2-7	CASRGLAVTGEQYF
TRBV29-1	12	TRBJ2-4	CSVATSGDFQYF
TRBV10-3	15	TRBJ2-1	CATDASGGSYNEQFF
TRBV3-1/TRBV3-2	17	TRBJ1-6	CASSRDRSSSYNSPLHF
TRBV6-4	19	TRBJ2-1	CASTYLGPWGLGSYNEQFF
TRBV19	15	TRBJ2-2	CASSSAGELTGELFF
TRBV27	14	TRBJ2-1	CARRDRYTYNEQFF
TRBV9	16	TRBJ2-1	CASSERTSGSLNEQFF
TRBV9	13	TRBJ1-2	CASSVGQSYGYTF
TRBV24-1	15	TRBJ2-2	CATSDQGRATGELFF
TRBV27	13	TRBJ2-1	CASSWGLDNEQFF
TRBV30	15	TRBJ1-1	CAWSVAGAGNTEAFF
TRBV10-3	15	TRBJ2-7	CAISLSGTNQGEQYF
TRBV2	11	TRBJ2-5	CASSPRETQYF
TRBV5-4	15	TRBJ2-3	CASSLDPRSTDTQYF
TRBV19	15	TRBJ1-2	CASSIADRRSGGYTF
TRBV3-1/TRBV3-2	14	TRBJ2-7	CASSSAGGSYEQYF